The sequence of this T cell receptor (beta chain) was determined in a study of T cell responses to AZD1222 COVID-19 vaccine. Repertoires were generated with immunoSEQ multiplex PCR, while TCRdb's copy carries only in-frame clones and drops some. The repertoire holds 130,000 to 150,000 clones, with more than 75% as singletons. Trimming left V 5 bases short and J 6 bases short, with 17 bases between. Germline lookup yields CDR1 KGHSH and CDR2 LQKENI. CDR3 length: 15 amino acids. The sequence was collected from an adult in good health. The sequenced sample was peripheral blood, obtained on day 0 of MenACWY control vaccination. The chain has TRBV18 and TRBJ1-5; a weak D match, TRBD1 (5 bases). CDR3 amino acids: CASSGAGMGLQPQHF. The CDR3 nucleotides read TGTGCCAGCTCAGGGGCCGGTATGGGACTTCAGCCCCAGCATTTT.